This T cell receptor (beta chain) is from a study of blood T cell repertoires in COVID-19. Study as a whole: Samples came from the United States, Italy and Spain, spanning acute and convalescent COVID-19. The analysed material was cDNA or gDNA that came from T cells, B-cell-depleted T cells, or PBMCs.

The count of this clone is one. Per the original data handling: Amplification with reference gene primers provided the estimates of nucleated cell counts. Sequencing used immunoSEQ multiplex PCR; TCRdb keeps in-frame clones, though not all of them. V, J and clone size derive from that table, while D and trimming were established from the DNA sequence. The sample lists under 350,000 clones; 70% to 90% were seen once. The sequence was obtained from a human donor in a cohort sampled during active COVID-19. The sample taken for sequencing was peripheral blood.

The CDR3 spells CASLAENTGELFF. CDR3 nucleotides: TGTGCCAGCTTAGCAGAGAACACCGGGGAGCTGTTTTTT. V gene TRBV2 combines with J gene TRBJ2-2; D ambiguous. CDR1 and CDR2 from the germline V gene are SNHLY and FYNNEI. V lost 8 bases and J 1 base, leaving 8 bases between the germline ends. The CDR3 runs 13 residues. The whole variable domain, remainder taken from reference TRBV2 and TRBJ2-2, is EPEVTQTPSHQVTQMGQEVILRCVPISNHLYFYWYRQILGQKVEFLVSFYNNEISEKSEIFDDQFSVERPDGSNFTLKIRSTKLEDSAMYFCASLAENTGELFFGEGSRLTVL.